Shown below are 11 T cell receptor beta chains from a single sample sequenced in a study of beta chain features in type 1 diabetes. Since all of the isolated RNA was reverse transcribed, expressed TCRB transcripts were what got sequenced. Data came from immunoSEQ multiplex PCR; TCRdb stores just in-frame clones and leaves some out. This table holds about 270,000 clones, about 13% found once. Overall study results and limits: TCRB CDR3s were moderately but significantly shorter in Type 1 diabetes patients in all four CD4+ subsets.

These receptors' targets are unknown. Sequenced input: naive CD4+ T cells from blood. The receptors were sampled from a man in his thirties or forties with type 1 diabetes.

A few counts support this clone. This chain joins TRBV9 and TRBJ2-6; 8 bases map to TRBD1. The CDR3 has 20 amino acids. Germline V gene lookup returns CDR1 SGDLS and CDR2 YYNGEE. With 4 bases clipped from V and 0 bases from J, the junction kept 15 bases outside the gene matches. The CDR3 is CASSPLVHGQGISGANVLTF. The DNA for the CDR3 is TGTGCCAGCAGCCCCCTGGTACACGGACAGGGTATCTCTGGGGCCAACGTCCTGACTTTC.

The sample holds a few counts of this clone. The chain is built from TRBV10-3 and TRBJ2-3; TRBD1 agrees at 8 bases. Germline CDR1 and CDR2: ENHRY and SYGVKD. The CDR3 extends over 14 amino acids. Losses at the gene ends were 8 bases for V and 1 base for J; bases not matched to a gene: 5. The DNA of the CDR3 is TGTGCCATCGGGGACAGGAAGCGCACAGATACGCAGTATTTT. Translated, it gives CAIGDRKRTDTQYF.

This clone was observed a handful of times. The rearrangement uses TRBV28 and TRBJ1-3, with a weak D call TRBD1 (5 bases). Germline CDR1 is MDHEN and CDR2 is SYDVKM. Trimming took 8 bases from V and 9 from J, leaving 14 bases between them. The length of the CDR3 is 12 residues. This CDR3 is CASDGLGGTIYF. CDR3 DNA: TGTGCCAGCGATGGTCTGGGGGGCACCATATATTTT. Based on the CDR3 plus reference TRBV28 and TRBJ1-3, the full variable domain is DVKVTQSSRYLVKRTGEKVFLECVQDMDHENMFWYRQDPGLGLRLIYFSYDVKMKEKGDIPEGYSVSREKKERFSLILESASTNQTSMYLCASDGLGGTIYFGEGSWLTVV.

The chain recombines TRBV9 with TRBJ2-2; 7 nucleotides match TRBD2. This CDR3 comprises 15 residues. In germline, CDR1 is SGDLS, CDR2 YYNGEE. V shed 2 bases, J shed 0 bases, and the junction held 1 base outside the gene matches. The CDR3 DNA is TGTGCCAGCAGCGTGGGGGGGACGAACACCGGGGAGCTGTTTTTT. Translating it yields CASSVGGTNTGELFF. The full variable domain, its missing parts supplied by reference TRBV9 and TRBJ2-2, is DSGVTQTPKHLITATGQRVTLRCSPRSGDLSVYWYQQSLDQGLQFLIQYYNGEERAKGNILERFSAQQFPDLHSELNLSSLELGDSALYFCASSVGGTNTGELFFGEGSRLTVL.

The chain recombines TRBV5-1 with TRBJ2-7, with D possibly TRBD2 on 5 matching bases. This CDR3 comprises 16 residues. From germline, CDR1 is SGHRS and CDR2 YFSETQ. V lost 1 base to trimming and J lost 3 bases, with 17 bases between them. CDR3 DNA sequence: TGCGCCAGCAGCTTGATCTCGGGATACGCGGGCTACGAGCAGTACTTC. Translation gives CASSLISGYAGYEQYF.

This clone was found a few times. In the same sample, other DNA sequences code for this CDR3. The chain combines TRBV7-9 with TRBJ2-1; tentative D call: TRBD2 (6 bases). The CDR3 has 13 amino acids. With 1 base removed from V and 6 bases from J, the gap between germline ends came to 7 bases. Germline V gene data show CDR1 as SEHNR and CDR2 as FQNEAQ (reference sequence). For the CDR3, the DNA is TGTGCCAGCAGCTTAGTACTAGCCAATGAGCAGTTCTTC. Its protein product is CASSLVLANEQFF.

The chain couples TRBV18 to TRBJ2-3; a weak D match, TRBD1 (6 bases). The CDR3 is 16 amino acids. V lost 6 bases and J lost 0, with 16 bases in between. Germline V gene lookup returns CDR1 KGHSH and CDR2 LQKENI. CDR3: CASSPITGISTDTQYF. CDR3 nucleotides: TGTGCCAGCTCTCCAATTACAGGGATAAGCACAGATACGCAGTATTTT.

This chain uses TRBV28 with TRBJ2-3; TRBD2 is a possible D gene (6 bases). This CDR3 has 14 amino acids. In germline, CDR1 is MDHEN, CDR2 SYDVKM. The germline V and J ends were trimmed by 6 bases and 2 bases, with 12 bases remaining between them. CDR3 in DNA: TGTGCCAGCAGGAAGGCGGGATCCACAGATACGCAGTATTTT. Its protein is CASRKAGSTDTQYF.

This clone was counted between two and nine times. The rearrangement links TRBV7-9 to TRBJ2-3, with TRBD2 as a possible D gene (6 bases). Trimming cost V 4 bases and J 3 bases, with 17 bases left between them. Germline V CDR1 and CDR2: SEHNR, FQNEAQ (reference sequence). This CDR3 comprises 16 residues. CDR3 amino acids: CASSSGPRGETDTQYF. The CDR3 DNA follows: TGTGCCAGCAGCTCGGGACCTCGCGGGGAGACAGATACGCAGTATTTT.

The genes are TRBV7-2 and TRBJ2-3; D perhaps matches TRBD1 (5 bases). V was pared by 3 bases and J by 5 bases, with 15 bases between. The germline V gene encodes CDR1 SGHTA and CDR2 FQGNSA. The CDR3 contains 15 residues. The chain's CDR3 is CASSFFGADVDTQYF. As DNA, the CDR3 is TGTGCCAGCAGCTTTTTTGGGGCGGACGTAGATACGCAGTATTTT.

V gene TRBV5-1 combines with J gene TRBJ2-3, with D possibly TRBD2 on 6 matching bases. CDR3 length: 18 residues. Trimming pared 0 bases from V and 5 bases from J, leaving 22 bases between. CDR1 and CDR2 (germline): SGHRS, YFSETQ. This chain's CDR3 is CASSLGATGAKGGDTQYF. The CDR3 region has the DNA TGCGCCAGCAGCTTGGGGGCCACGGGAGCGAAAGGAGGAGATACGCAGTATTTT.